The 23 T cell receptor beta chains below all came from one sample that was sequenced in a study of shared clonotypes between healthy human individuals. Sequenced by immunoSEQ multiplex PCR; TCRdb stores in-frame clones only, minus some. The sample lists approximately 100,000 clones, roughly two thirds occurring once. The sequencing sample was made of memory CD8+ T cells sorted from blood. Subset reported: CD45RO+ cells pooled with CCR7-negative TemRA cells. The receptors were sampled from a woman under 40 in good health.

This chain uses TRBV15 with TRBJ1-3; D is uncertain. V was shortened by 5 bases and J by 0 bases, with 17 bases between the two germline ends. Germline assignment: CDR1 LNHNV and CDR2 YYDKDF (reference sequence). CDR3 length: 17 residues. The CDR3 region is CATSRLGYGDSGNTIYF. The CDR3 region has the DNA TGTGCCACCAGCCGGTTGGGCTACGGGGACTCTGGAAACACCATATATTTT.

The chain carries TRBV7-9 and TRBJ2-3; 8 bases align to TRBD2. J gave up 2 bases and V 5 bases, and 6 bases lay outside the gene matches. This CDR3 has 15 residues. Germline assignment: CDR1 SEHNR and CDR2 FQNEAQ (reference sequence). CDR3 amino acids: CASSDQAGDTDTQYF. Here the CDR3 DNA reads TGTGCCAGCAGCGATCAAGCGGGGGACACAGATACGCAGTATTTT. Variable domain in full (rest from reference TRBV7-9 and TRBJ2-3): DTGVSQNPRHKITKRGQNVTFRCDPISEHNRLYWYRQTLGQGPEFLTYFQNEAQLEKSRLLSDRFSAERPKGSFSTLEIQRTEQGDSAMYLCASSDQAGDTDTQYFGPGTRLTVL.

CDR3 sequence: CASSVRVRTWRSGTQYF. The CDR3 nucleotides are TGTGCCAGCAGTGTCCGTGTCCGGACTTGGCGGAGTGGGACCCAGTACTTC. V gene TRBV2 combines with J gene TRBJ2-5; possible D gene TRBD2, 5 bases. The CDR3 has 17 amino acids. V lost 4 bases and J 7 bases, leaving 25 bases between the germline ends. Germline assignment: CDR1 SNHLY and CDR2 FYNNEI.

This clone was picked up one time. The chain has TRBV12-5 and TRBJ2-2; 10 bases fit TRBD2. The length of the CDR3 is 19 residues. The J segment lost 4 bases and the V segment lost 1 base, leaving 12 bases of the junction unmatched. CDR1 LGHNT and CDR2 FRNRAP come from the germline V gene. The CDR3 here is CASGLGLAGVRRGTGELFF. The CDR3 region has the DNA TGTGCTAGTGGTTTGGGGCTAGCGGGAGTAAGGCGTGGCACCGGGGAGCTGTTTTTT.

The gene calls are TRBV6-1 and TRBJ2-1; 9 bases match TRBD1. With 5 bases clipped from V and 0 bases from J, the junction kept 2 bases outside the gene matches. This CDR3 has 15 residues. Germline CDR1 reads MNHNS; CDR2 reads SASEGT. CDR3 loop: CASSTTGGSYNEQFF. CDR3 nucleotides: TGTGCCAGCAGTACGACAGGGGGCTCCTACAATGAGCAGTTCTTC.

The J gene is TRBJ1-5, the V gene TRBV6-4, with no clear D. This CDR3 contains 15 residues. Germline CDR1 MRHNA, CDR2 SNTAGT. V gave up 0 bases and J gave up 0 bases, with 6 bases separating them. The CDR3 is CASSDSVDSNQPQHF. CDR3 DNA sequence: TGTGCCAGCAGTGACTCGGTGGATAGCAATCAGCCCCAGCATTTT.

The gene calls are TRBV5-4 and TRBJ1-2; a weak D match, TRBD1 (5 bases). V lost 3 bases, J lost 3 bases, and 15 bases lay in between. CDR1 and CDR2 from the germline V gene are SGHNT and YYREEE (reference sequence). The CDR3 loop spans 15 amino acids. The CDR3 coding sequence is TGTGCCAGCAGCTGGGGGACGGAGGCCGACTATGGCTACACCTTC. Translated: CASSWGTEADYGYTF.

V and J are TRBV7-9 and TRBJ2-7; the D is unclear. This CDR3 region has 12 residues. Germline assignment: CDR1 SEHNR and CDR2 FQNEAQ (reference sequence). V lost 2 bases, J lost 6 bases, and 8 bases lay in between. CDR3 region: CASSLQVSEQYF. The CDR3 DNA reads as TGTGCCAGCAGCTTACAGGTCAGCGAGCAGTACTTC.

With regard to this clone: This CDR3 is also generated by other DNA sequences in the sample. This chain links TRBV28 with TRBJ2-7, with a tentative D call TRBD1 (6 bases). Germline V gene sequence: CDR1 MDHEN, CDR2 SYDVKM. V was cut by 5 bases and J by 2 bases, with 13 bases left in between. CDR3 length equals 14 residues. The CDR3: CASSLTGRTYEQYF. CDR3 in DNA: TGTGCCAGCAGTCTGACAGGTAGAACCTACGAGCAGTACTTC.

This clone was recorded once. The chain joins TRBV27 to TRBJ2-1; possibly TRBD1 or TRBD2 for D (5 bases each). This CDR3 has 18 amino acids. Trimming left V 5 bases short and J 3 bases short, with 23 bases between. Germline CDR1 reads MNHEY; CDR2 reads SMNVEV (reference sequence). The CDR3 DNA follows: TGTGCCAGCAGTCCCCGGGGCAGGAGTGAAACCTACTACAATGAGCAGTTCTTC. It translates to CASSPRGRSETYYNEQFF.

V usage is TRBV18 and J usage is TRBJ2-1, with D possibly being TRBD2 (6 bases). Trimming shortened V by 3 bases and J by 7 bases, and 22 bases separated the two germline ends. This CDR3 region has 17 residues. Germline V gene sequence: CDR1 KGHSH, CDR2 LQKENI. CDR3: CASSPTRGGGKANEQFF. The DNA of the CDR3 is TGTGCCAGCTCACCGACGCGGGGAGGAGGGAAAGCGAATGAGCAGTTCTTC.

The chain employs TRBV5-6 and TRBJ2-1; 10 bases line up with TRBD1. The CDR3 consists of 17 residues. J was trimmed by 8 bases and V by 2 bases; bases with no gene match: 13. Germline V lookup: CDR1 SGHDT, CDR2 YYEEEE. The CDR3 spells CASSFRNRDRGYDEQFF. CDR3 coding DNA: TGTGCCAGCAGCTTCCGGAACCGGGACAGGGGTTACGATGAGCAGTTCTTC.

V is TRBV6-6 and J is TRBJ2-3; 8 bases align to TRBD2. CDR3 length: 15 amino acids. The V gene's germline CDR1 is MNHNY and CDR2 SVGAGI (reference sequence). V shed 0 bases and J 5 bases; nucleotides not matched to a gene: 4. CDR3 residues: CASSYSKRELDTQYF. CDR3 in DNA: TGTGCCAGCAGTTACTCCAAGCGGGAGTTAGATACGCAGTATTTT.

The chain combines TRBV2 with TRBJ2-7; maybe TRBD1 (5 bases). Germline CDR1 is SNHLY and CDR2 is FYNNEI. The CDR3 loop spans 15 amino acids. V lost 8 bases to trimming and J lost 4 bases, with 21 bases between them. CDR3 sequence (DNA): TGTGCCAGCGGAATGGGGCAGGTTGGTAGGTACGAGCAGTACTTC. Encoded protein: CASGMGQVGRYEQYF.

As regards this clone: A much more abundant neighbour one base away suggests this may be a read error. The rearrangement links TRBV11-2 to TRBJ2-1; 10 bases are shared with TRBD2. Germline V gene lookup returns CDR1 SGHAT and CDR2 FQNNGV. V was pared by 1 base and J by 3 bases, with 0 bases of the junction left unmatched. The CDR3 sequence is 15 residues long. The CDR3 bases are TGTGCCAGCAGCTTAGGGACTAGCGGCTACAATGAGCAGTTCTTC. Residues: CASSLGTSGYNEQFF.

This clone was detected ten times or more. The chain carries TRBV7-6 and TRBJ2-1, with 8 bases identical to TRBD2. V was clipped by 1 base and J by 5 bases; unmatched bases: 4. The V gene's germline CDR1 is SGHVS and CDR2 FNYEAQ. CDR3 size: 15 residues. The CDR3 spells CASSLGPAGDNEQFF. As DNA, the CDR3 is TGTGCCAGCAGCTTAGGGCCAGCGGGAGACAATGAGCAGTTCTTC.

The V and J genes are TRBV27 and TRBJ2-7; weak D call: TRBD1 (5 bases). V lost 3 bases to trimming and J lost 6 bases, with 15 bases between them. The CDR3 extends over 14 amino acids. Germline CDR1 MNHEY, CDR2 SMNVEV (reference sequence). CDR3 sequence reads: CASSFLGVWAEQYF. The CDR3 nucleotides read TGTGCCAGCAGTTTTTTAGGGGTCTGGGCCGAGCAGTACTTC.

The chain links TRBV5-1 to TRBJ1-2; tentative D call: TRBD1 (5 bases). CDR1 is SGHRS and CDR2 is YFSETQ in the germline V gene. V was shortened by 3 bases and J by 4 bases, with 10 bases between the two germline ends. The CDR3 length is 13 residues. DNA for the CDR3: TGCGCCAGCAGCTCGGGACGGATCTATGGCTACACCTTC. This encodes CASSSGRIYGYTF.

This clone was counted between two and nine times. The J gene is TRBJ1-4, the V gene TRBV5-1; D may be TRBD1 (5 bases). The V gene lost 2 bases and the J gene lost 7 bases, with 12 bases spanning the gap. This CDR3 region has 14 residues. Germline CDR1 reads SGHRS; CDR2 reads YFSETQ. The CDR3 DNA follows: TGCGCCAGCAGCTTATCGGGGCCTAGTGAAAAACTGTTTTTT. It specifies CASSLSGPSEKLFF. The complete variable domain, with remaining parts taken from reference TRBV5-1 and TRBJ1-4, reads KAGVTQTPRYLIKTRGQQVTLSCSPISGHRSVSWYQQTPGQGLQFLFEYFSETQRNKGNFPGRFSGRQFSNSRSEMNVSTLELGDSALYLCASSLSGPSEKLFFGSGTQLSVL.

The chain carries TRBV20-1 and TRBJ1-2; D uncertain. CDR3 size: 10 residues. Germline V CDR1 and CDR2: DFQATT, SNEGSKA (reference sequence). V lost 6 bases to trimming and J lost 3 bases, with 5 bases between them. The CDR3 loop is CSAHYYGYTF. CDR3 DNA sequence: TGCAGTGCCCACTACTATGGCTACACCTTC.

This clone was seen only once. This CDR3 reads CASSLRLPSTEAFF. The CDR3, as DNA: TGTGCCAGCAGTTTAAGGCTACCGAGCACTGAAGCTTTCTTT. The chain uses TRBV27 and TRBJ1-1, with D unresolved. This CDR3 comprises 14 residues. V was pared by 2 bases and J by 4 bases, with 11 bases between. Per the germline V gene, CDR1 is MNHEY and CDR2 is SMNVEV (reference sequence).

The chain is built from TRBV2 and TRBJ2-2; D is unresolved. V lost 7 bases, J lost 0 bases, and 9 bases lay in between. The CDR3 is made up of 14 amino acids. CDR1 and CDR2 from the germline V gene are SNHLY and FYNNEI. CDR3 amino acids: CASTTSSNTGELFF. The CDR3 DNA reads TGTGCCAGCACCACTTCTTCGAACACCGGGGAGCTGTTTTTT.

This clone was seen only a few times. The rearrangement links TRBV28 to TRBJ2-5, with a possible D match to TRBD1 (5 bases). The CDR3 sequence is 15 residues long. Trimming took off 2 bases at V and 2 bases at J, with 12 bases between the two ends. Germline CDR1 reads MDHEN; CDR2 reads SYDVKM. The CDR3: CASSLPAGPQETQYF. Written as DNA, the CDR3 is TGTGCCAGCAGTTTACCAGCAGGGCCGCAAGAGACCCAGTACTTC.